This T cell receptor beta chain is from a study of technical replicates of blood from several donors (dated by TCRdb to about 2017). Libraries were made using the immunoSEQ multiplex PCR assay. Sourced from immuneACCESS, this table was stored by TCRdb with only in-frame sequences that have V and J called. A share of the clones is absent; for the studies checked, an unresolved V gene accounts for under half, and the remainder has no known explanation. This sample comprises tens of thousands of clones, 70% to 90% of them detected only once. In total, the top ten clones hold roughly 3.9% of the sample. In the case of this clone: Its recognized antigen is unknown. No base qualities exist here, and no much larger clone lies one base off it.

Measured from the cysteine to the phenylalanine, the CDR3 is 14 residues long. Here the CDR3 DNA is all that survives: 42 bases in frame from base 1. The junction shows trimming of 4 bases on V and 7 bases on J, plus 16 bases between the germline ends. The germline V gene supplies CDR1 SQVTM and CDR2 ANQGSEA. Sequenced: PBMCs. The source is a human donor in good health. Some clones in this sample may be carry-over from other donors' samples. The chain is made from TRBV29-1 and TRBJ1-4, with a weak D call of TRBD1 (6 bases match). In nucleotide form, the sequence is TGCAGCGTTGTACCGCGGGGGGGCGGTGAAAAACTGTTTTTT. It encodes CSVVPRGGGEKLFF.